The TCR beta chain under discussion was sequenced for a study of cytomegalovirus exposure and HLA in healthy donors. Study information: The platform used for the 110 or so validation repertoires matched that of the approximately 640 first-cohort repertoires, a later analysis reported.

Only in-frame clones appear in the TCRdb table, and some are missing; sequencing was by immunoSEQ multiplex PCR. The sample includes fewer than 65,000 clones, approximately 89% of them seen just once. The study drew the donors from its roughly 130-subject validation cohort, separate from the roughly 700-subject first cohort. CDR1 and CDR2 from the germline V gene are SGHRS and YFSETQ. Trimming took 5 bases from V and 2 from J, leaving 12 bases between them. This CDR3 comprises 14 residues. This clone was counted a single time. The target antigen is unknown. Study-level results: Cytomegalovirus status was reportedly diagnosed by the classifier with high specificity and sensitivity. Associated with cytomegalovirus, according to the listing, were around 160 TCR beta chains.

The sequenced material came from PBMCs. The V and J genes are TRBV5-1 and TRBJ2-3; D ambiguous. The clonotype originates from a young woman in good health and CMV-seronegative. The CDR3, as DNA: TGCGCCAGCAGAGTCGAGATCTCCACAGATACGCAGTATTTT. Protein: CASRVEISTDTQYF.